The clone carrying this TCR beta chain was counted a few times. This CDR3 comprises 14 residues. V was pared by 7 bases and J by 3 bases, with 16 bases between. CDR1 SGHVS and CDR2 FNYEAQ come from the germline V gene. The data belong to a study of early T cells in non-severe SARS-CoV-2 infection. Each CDR3 protein is one row after TCRdb ran MiXCR on the 5' RACE reads. The sample includes roughly 86,000 distinct CDR3 sequences, roughly 6% of them seen just once. The J gene is TRBJ2-7, the V gene TRBV7-6; possible D gene TRBD1, 6 bases. The sequence was obtained from an adult who was a healthcare worker with PCR-confirmed SARS-CoV-2 infection or an uninfected control (not recorded which). Sequenced input: whole blood. The chain's CDR3 is CASKRDITDYEQYF. Written as DNA, the CDR3 is TGTGCCAGCAAACGGGACATCACCGACTACGAGCAGTACTTC.